The clone carrying this T cell receptor (beta chain) was seen ten or more times. This specimen belongs to a study of neurological immune-mediated disorders. The V gene lost 0 bases and the J gene lost 4 bases, with 3 bases spanning the gap. This CDR3 is built from 12 residues. Germline lookup yields CDR1 SNHLY and CDR2 FYNNEI. TCRdb redid the calling of the 5' RACE reads with MiXCR, one entry per CDR3 protein. The table has 80,000 or so distinct CDR3 sequences, about 9.4% seen once. Volunteers at a blood bank in Maryland, USA, were the healthy controls. Input material: PBMCs. The clonotype originates from a man aged 45 to 65 in good health. The chain employs TRBV2 and TRBJ2-5; no clear D gene. The CDR3 loop reads CASSEARETQYF. The CDR3 coding sequence is TGTGCCAGCAGTGAAGCGAGAGAGACCCAGTACTTC.